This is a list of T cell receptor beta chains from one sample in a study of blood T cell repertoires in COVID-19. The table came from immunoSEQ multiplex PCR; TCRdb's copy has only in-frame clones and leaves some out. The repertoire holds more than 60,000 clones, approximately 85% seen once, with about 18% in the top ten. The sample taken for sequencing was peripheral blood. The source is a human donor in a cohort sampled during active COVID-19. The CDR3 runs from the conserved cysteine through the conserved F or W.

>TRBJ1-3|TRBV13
CASSLERGRGNTIYF
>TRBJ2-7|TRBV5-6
CASSWDRGVYEQYF
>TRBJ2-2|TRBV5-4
CASSTQRGFSGELFF
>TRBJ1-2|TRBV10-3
CAIMAPRAGRGYTF
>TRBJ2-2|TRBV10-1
CASSVSGGTGELFF
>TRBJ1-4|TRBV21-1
CASSSDRVGTNEKLFF
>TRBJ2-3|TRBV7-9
CASSLMSGSTDTQYF
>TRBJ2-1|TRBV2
CASSLGRGAFNEQFF
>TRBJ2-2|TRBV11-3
CASSQITGFANTGELFF
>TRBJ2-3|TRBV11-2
CASSLDQRDTQYF
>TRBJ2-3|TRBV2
CASSETGPQYF
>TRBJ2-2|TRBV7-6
CASSLGDSGWHANTGELFF
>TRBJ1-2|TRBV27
CASRPTGVDGYTF
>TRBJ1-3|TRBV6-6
CASGQGSGNTIYF
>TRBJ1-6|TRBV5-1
CASREDPNTNSPLHF
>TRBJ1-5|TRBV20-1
CSASRQGVYQPQHF
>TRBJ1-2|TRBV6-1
CASSESALRGSVGYTF
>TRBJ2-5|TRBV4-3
CASSQFSGGPLGQYF
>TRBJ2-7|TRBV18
CASSPGTGLYEQYF
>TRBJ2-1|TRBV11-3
CASSLVWASGGPSNEQFF
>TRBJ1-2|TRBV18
CASSPREGNTGVRNGYTF
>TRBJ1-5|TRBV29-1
CSEAGHNSNQPQHF
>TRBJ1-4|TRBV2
CASSPTTNEKLFF
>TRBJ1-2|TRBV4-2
CASSQVTGGYTF